Below, 30 T cell receptor beta chains from the same sample are listed, as sequenced in a study of blood T cell repertoires in COVID-19. The table came from immunoSEQ multiplex PCR; TCRdb's copy has only in-frame clones and leaves some out. There are fewer than 250,000 clones in the sample; more than 75% occur only once, and approximately 3% lies in the top ten. Sequenced: peripheral blood. These receptors were obtained from a man aged 55 to 69 with acute or convalescent COVID-19.

This clone showed up just once. This sequence joins TRBV19 and TRBJ1-2, with 7 bases matching TRBD1. CDR3 length: 15 amino acids. The V and J ends lost 7 bases and 8 bases, in that order; junction bases with no gene match: 16. CDR1 is LNHDA and CDR2 is SQIVND in the germline V gene (reference sequence). The CDR3 loop is CASMAGGKTGLGYTF. The CDR3 bases are TGTGCCAGTATGGCCGGCGGGAAGACAGGGCTCGGCTACACCTTC.

The chain carries TRBV5-1 and TRBJ2-7; TRBD1 agrees at 9 bases. Germline CDR1 is SGHRS and CDR2 is YFSETQ. The trim removed 3 bases at V and 5 bases at J, leaving 12 bases unmatched. The CDR3 consists of 16 residues. The CDR3 loop is CASSSRPRDRAHEQYF. DNA for the CDR3: TGCGCCAGCAGCTCCCGCCCCAGGGACAGGGCCCACGAGCAGTACTTC.

The chain carries TRBV12-3 or TRBV12-4 and TRBJ1-2; D not certain. The germline V and J ends were trimmed by 6 bases and 8 bases, with 16 bases remaining between them. The CDR3 consists of 13 residues. Written as DNA, the CDR3 is TGTGCCAGCAGCCCAAGCCTAGTCCGGGGCTACACCTTC. Its translation: CASSPSLVRGYTF.

This chain joins TRBV27 and TRBJ2-3; 15 nucleotides match TRBD2. CDR1 MNHEY and CDR2 SMNVEV come from the germline V gene (reference sequence). V gave up 5 bases and J gave up 2 bases; unmatched junction bases: 5. This CDR3 is built from 17 residues. Written as DNA, the CDR3 is TGTGCCAGCAGTCCTGGACTAGCGGGGGGGGTCACAGATACGCAGTATTTT. Residues: CASSPGLAGGVTDTQYF.

This chain joins TRBV5-6 and TRBJ1-5; D is perhaps TRBD1 (5 bases). This CDR3 has 14 residues. V was cut by 1 base and J by 7 bases, with 12 bases left in between. From germline, CDR1 is SGHDT and CDR2 YYEEEE. The CDR3 sequence is CASSLWGELQPQHF. CDR3 DNA: TGTGCCAGCAGCTTGTGGGGGGAACTCCAGCCCCAGCATTTT.

The chain is built from TRBV6-6 and TRBJ1-6; 8 nucleotides agree with TRBD1. The CDR3 loop spans 13 amino acids. Germline values: CDR1 MNHNY, CDR2 SVGAGI (reference sequence). Trimming took 6 bases from V and 8 from J; bases not matched to a gene: 3. DNA of the CDR3: TGTGCCAGCAGGACAGGGGCATATTCACCCCTCCACTTT. Its translation is CASRTGAYSPLHF.

The rearrangement links TRBV10-3 to TRBJ1-6, with a tentative D call TRBD1 (5 bases). There are 11 residues in the CDR3. Germline V CDR1 and CDR2: ENHRY, SYGVKD. Here the CDR3 reads CGAGDHSPLHF. The CDR3 bases are TGTGGGGCGGGGGACCATTCACCCCTCCACTTT.

This clone came up once. V is TRBV4-2 and J is TRBJ1-6, with D possibly TRBD1 on 5 matching bases. CDR1 LGHNA and CDR2 YNFKEQ come from the germline V gene. The CDR3 spans 17 residues. V was cut by 3 bases and J by 0 bases, with 12 bases left in between. CDR3 protein: CASSQVQVSSYNSPLHF. DNA of the CDR3: TGTGCCAGCAGCCAGGTACAGGTTAGCTCCTATAATTCACCCCTCCACTTT.

The chain carries TRBV21-1 and TRBJ1-1. TRBV21-1 is deemed a pseudogene. This CDR3 is built from 15 residues. The DNA for the CDR3 is TGTGCCAGCAGCAAAGCGCCTGCGGGGCCAACTGAAGCTTTCTTT. This translates into CASSKAPAGPTEAFF.

The chain joins TRBV11-2 to TRBJ2-7; TRBD2 aligns across 8 bases. The V gene's germline CDR1 is SGHAT and CDR2 FQNNGV. The CDR3 runs to 14 residues. V lost 6 bases, J lost 2 bases, and 6 bases stayed unmatched. CDR3 nucleotide sequence: TGTGCCAGCAGGCCTGCGGGGGGACCCTACGAGCAGTACTTC. This encodes CASRPAGGPYEQYF.

The chain joins TRBV28 to TRBJ1-5; the match to TRBD1 covers 7 bases. J gave up 6 bases and V 1 base, and 12 bases lay outside the gene matches. CDR1 and CDR2 (germline): MDHEN, SYDVKM. The CDR3 has 17 amino acids. In DNA form, the CDR3 reads TGTGCCAGCAGTTTATTACAGGGGCACCCCTGGGGTCAGCCCCAGCATTTT. Its protein is CASSLLQGHPWGQPQHF.

The table lists this clone with a count of one. The V gene is TRBV9, the J gene TRBJ2-5; D is unresolved. The V and J ends lost 3 bases and 5 bases respectively, with 11 bases between them. CDR1 and CDR2 (germline): SGDLS, YYNGEE. The CDR3 runs to 13 residues. CDR3 sequence reads: CASSDPPRETQYF. The CDR3 DNA sequence: TGTGCCAGCAGCGATCCCCCCCGGGAGACCCAGTACTTC.

V is TRBV18 and J is TRBJ1-4, with D tentatively TRBD1 (6 bases). Germline assignment: CDR1 KGHSH and CDR2 LQKENI. V gave up 2 bases and J gave up 4 bases, with 11 bases separating them. The CDR3 totals 15 residues. The CDR3 nucleotides are TGTGCCAGCTCACCAGGGAACAGGGTTAATGAAAAACTGTTTTTT. Translating gives CASSPGNRVNEKLFF.

The V and J genes are TRBV7-2 and TRBJ2-5, with 9 positions matching TRBD2. The V segment lost 8 bases and the J segment 5 bases; nucleotides outside the gene matches: 9. In germline, CDR1 is SGHTA, CDR2 FQGNSA. There are 14 residues in the CDR3. CDR3 residues: CASRRGGGDETQYF. CDR3 DNA: TGTGCCAGCCGAAGGGGCGGGGGGGATGAGACCCAGTACTTC.

The V gene is TRBV4-2, the J gene TRBJ2-2; D perhaps matches TRBD2 (5 bases). Germline assignment: CDR1 LGHNA and CDR2 YNFKEQ. V was clipped by 1 base and J by 5 bases, with 11 bases between them. The CDR3 runs to 15 residues. The CDR3 here is CASSQARVSTGELFF. In nucleotides, the CDR3 is TGTGCCAGCAGCCAAGCGAGGGTCTCTACCGGGGAGCTGTTTTTT.

V and J are TRBV6-5 and TRBJ2-2, with no clear D. This CDR3 is 14 amino acids long. Germline V CDR1 and CDR2: MNHEY, SVGAGI. With 2 bases removed from V and 1 base from J, the gap between germline ends came to 5 bases. CDR3 in amino acids: CASSYDKNTGELFF. The CDR3 DNA reads TGTGCCAGCAGTTACGACAAGAACACCGGGGAGCTGTTTTTT.

This clone was detected only once. The chain employs TRBV6-2 or TRBV6-3 and TRBJ1-2; 8 bases are a match to TRBD1. The CDR3 runs 14 residues. V dropped 2 bases and J dropped 8; count of bases not matched to a gene: 7. CDR1 is MNHEY and CDR2 is SVGEGT in the germline V gene. The DNA for the CDR3 is TGTGCCAGCAGTTACCCCGGACAGGGATTAGGCTACACCTTC. Its protein is CASSYPGQGLGYTF.

The CDR3 here is CASSSTEWGRKQYF. The DNA of the CDR3 is TGTGCCAGCAGTTCCACTGAGTGGGGGCGCAAGCAGTACTTC. The rearrangement uses TRBV28 and TRBJ2-7, with D perhaps TRBD1 (6 bases). V was cut by 4 bases and J by 8 bases, with 18 bases left in between. Germline V CDR1 and CDR2: MDHEN, SYDVKM. This CDR3 is 14 amino acids long. Full variable domain (missing parts from reference TRBV28 and TRBJ2-7): DVKVTQSSRYLVKRTGEKVFLECVQDMDHENMFWYRQDPGLGLRLIYFSYDVKMKEKGDIPEGYSVSREKKERFSLILESASTNQTSMYLCASSSTEWGRKQYFGPGTRLTVT.

The chain recombines TRBV7-9 with TRBJ2-7, with TRBD1 matching 9 bases. The CDR3 totals 16 residues. The ends lost 4 bases at V and 4 bases at J; junction bases unmatched: 11. From germline, CDR1 is SEHNR and CDR2 FQNEAQ (reference sequence). CDR3 sequence reads: CASSSPGTGMPYEQYF. The CDR3, as DNA: TGTGCCAGCAGCTCCCCCGGGACAGGGATGCCATACGAGCAGTACTTC.

The chain combines TRBV14 with TRBJ2-2; D possibly corresponds to TRBD2 (6 bases). Germline V gives CDR1 SGHDN, CDR2 FVKESK. V shed 2 bases and J shed 6 bases, with 16 bases lying between them. The CDR3 sequence is 16 residues long. The CDR3: CASSQKTPGGAGELFF. CDR3 DNA: TGTGCCAGCAGCCAAAAGACCCCCGGGGGAGCCGGGGAGCTGTTTTTT.

V gene TRBV9 combines with J gene TRBJ1-3; 7 nucleotides align to TRBD1. The CDR3 is made up of 13 amino acids. Looked up from germline, CDR1 is SGDLS and CDR2 is YYNGEE. Trimming took 5 bases from V and 3 from J; bases not matched to a gene: 2. The CDR3 coding sequence is TGTGCCAGCAGTAGGACAGGTGGAAACACCATATATTTT. This codes for CASSRTGGNTIYF.

The chain employs TRBV27 and TRBJ2-3; tentative D call: TRBD2 (7 bases). CDR1 is MNHEY, CDR2 SMNVEV, per germline (reference sequence). There are 14 residues in the CDR3. Trimming cost V 6 bases and J 5 bases, with 15 bases left between them. The chain's CDR3 is CASRTGGQVDTQYF. As DNA, the CDR3 is TGTGCCAGCAGGACGGGGGGCCAGGTAGATACGCAGTATTTT.

J is TRBJ1-5 and V is TRBV29-1; no clear D. Between the trimmed V and J ends, which lost 7 bases and 1 base, there was a span of 14 bases. CDR1 and CDR2 from the germline V gene are SQVTM and ANQGSEA. This CDR3 is built from 14 residues. The CDR3 is CSAVEPMSNQPQHF. In DNA form, the CDR3 reads TGCAGCGCCGTTGAGCCTATGAGCAATCAGCCCCAGCATTTT.

The chain links TRBV3-1 (or the pseudogene TRBV3-2) to TRBJ2-2; perhaps TRBD1 as D (6 bases). CDR1 and CDR2 (germline): LGHDT, YNNKEL (reference sequence). The CDR3 has 14 residues. Trimming removed 4 bases from V and 7 bases from J, with 13 bases in between. In nucleotides, the CDR3 is TGTGCCAGCAGCCGTGGGGGCCTAGTCGGGGAGCTGTTTTTT. Encoded protein: CASSRGGLVGELFF.

V usage is TRBV24-1 and J usage is TRBJ2-2; D remains unclear. V was cut by 3 bases and J by 6 bases, with 10 bases left in between. The CDR3 covers 14 residues. Germline V lookup: CDR1 KGHDR, CDR2 SFDVKD. CDR3 residues: CATSDPPGSGELFF. For the CDR3, the DNA is TGTGCCACCAGTGATCCCCCCGGGTCCGGGGAGCTGTTTTTT.

The rearrangement links TRBV4-3 to TRBJ2-5, with a possible D match to TRBD2 (6 bases). Trimming stripped 0 bases from V and 1 base from J, with 9 bases between. Germline CDR1 and CDR2: LGHNA and YSLEER. The CDR3 consists of 15 residues. Here the CDR3 reads CASSQDWRVQETQYF. In DNA, the CDR3 is TGCGCCAGCAGCCAAGATTGGAGGGTCCAAGAGACCCAGTACTTC.

The chain joins TRBV12-5 to TRBJ2-1, with 8 positions matching TRBD2. CDR3 size: 16 residues. The V gene's germline CDR1 is LGHNT and CDR2 FRNRAP. V trimming: 6 bases; J trimming: 9 bases; junction bases outside the gene matches: 16. CDR3: CASGTPRGAGGLEQFF. The CDR3 coding sequence is TGTGCTAGTGGCACCCCCCGAGGGGCGGGGGGACTTGAGCAGTTCTTC.

This clone was recorded only once. The chain combines TRBV18 with TRBJ1-3; D is unclear. Germline-derived CDR1 and CDR2 are KGHSH and LQKENI. V was pared by 4 bases and J by 1 base, with 14 bases between. CDR3 length: 16 residues. This CDR3 reads CASSLDHSLSGNTIYF. In nucleotides, the CDR3 is TGTGCCAGCTCACTCGACCATAGCTTGTCTGGAAACACCATATATTTT.

The chain uses TRBV25-1 and TRBJ1-2, with 7 bases that match TRBD1. V dropped 2 bases and J dropped 4; count of bases not matched to a gene: 1. This CDR3 contains 13 residues. The germline gives CDR1 MGHDK, CDR2 SYGVNS. The CDR3 nucleotides read TGTGCCAGCAGTGAACAGGGGGGCTATGGCTACACCTTC. Amino acids: CASSEQGGYGYTF.

This clone was observed once. This sequence joins TRBV11-3 and TRBJ2-1, with D possibly matching TRBD1 (6 bases). Germline V gene lookup returns CDR1 SGHNT and CDR2 YENEEA. This CDR3 is built from 15 residues. Between the trimmed V and J ends, which lost 5 bases and 5 bases, there was a span of 16 bases. CDR3 sequence reads: CASSHNRDKNNEQFF. The CDR3 nucleotides read TGTGCCAGCAGCCACAACCGGGACAAAAACAATGAGCAGTTCTTC.